The source of this T cell receptor beta chain is a study of shared clonotypes between healthy human individuals. Researchers partitioned CD4+ cells into CD45RA+ naive and CD45RA-negative memory subsets. Germline CDR1 reads SGHRS; CDR2 reads YFSETQ. V lost 4 bases to trimming and J lost 5 bases; unmatched junction nucleotides: 4. This CDR3 region has 14 residues. Libraries were prepared by immunoSEQ multiplex PCR; TCRdb keeps only in-frame clonotypes and omits some of them. Altogether about 660,000 clones are present, around 74% being singletons, with the ten largest covering 1.5% to 2%. A remark on this clone: The antigen is not known. A clone one base away is much larger, so this may be a read error. The sample carries other DNA sequences with the same CDR3.

Regarding the study as a whole: The low donor count limited represented genetic and exposure-history diversity.

Sequences were obtained from memory CD4+ T cells sorted from blood. Subset defined: CD45RA-negative fraction. This receptor was identified in a woman in her twenties or thirties in good health. The J gene is TRBJ1-1, the V gene TRBV5-1; 11 positions agree with TRBD1. CDR3 region: CASSPGTGGTEAFF. CDR3 in DNA: TGCGCCAGCAGCCCTGGGACAGGGGGGACTGAAGCTTTCTTT.